The next 21 T cell receptor beta chains were all read from a single sample in a study of blood T cell repertoires in COVID-19. Sequenced by immunoSEQ multiplex PCR; TCRdb stores in-frame clones only, minus some. The sample shows approximately 180,000 clones, about nine tenths of them seen only once. The sample taken for sequencing was peripheral blood. These receptors were taken from a man between 50 and 59 years old with acute or convalescent COVID-19.

J is TRBJ1-2 and V is TRBV7-6; 12 bases fit TRBD1. V dropped 0 bases and J dropped 7; count of bases not matched to a gene: 6. CDR1 is SGHVS, CDR2 FNYEAQ, per germline. The CDR3 has 16 amino acids. The CDR3 loop reads CASSLAKGQGAGGYTF. In DNA, the CDR3 is TGTGCCAGCAGCTTAGCAAAGGGACAGGGGGCAGGTGGCTACACCTTC.

V and J are TRBV4-3 and TRBJ2-2; 9 bases agree with TRBD1. The CDR3 extends over 17 amino acids. Unmatched junction bases numbered 10, after V lost 0 bases and J lost 8 bases. Germline-derived CDR1 and CDR2 are LGHNA and YSLEER. In DNA, the CDR3 is TGCGCCAGCAGCCAAGACCTACGTACAGGGGGCGAAGGGGAGCTGTTTTTT. It encodes CASSQDLRTGGEGELFF.

V is TRBV5-5 and J is TRBJ2-5; 13 bases fit TRBD2. V was pared by 4 bases and J by 5 bases, with 8 bases of the junction left unmatched. The CDR3 has 16 amino acids. Looked up from germline, CDR1 is SGHKS and CDR2 is YYEKEE (reference sequence). CDR3 sequence reads: CASSPGLAGVGETQYF. Here the CDR3 DNA reads TGTGCCAGCAGCCCAGGACTAGCGGGAGTTGGGGAGACCCAGTACTTC.

The chain carries TRBV28 and TRBJ2-5; 11 nucleotides align to TRBD2. The germline gives CDR1 MDHEN, CDR2 SYDVKM. Trimming removed 6 bases from V and 5 bases from J; junction bases left unmatched: 14. CDR3 length equals 17 residues. The CDR3 here is CASSYPGLADAGETQYF. In DNA form, the CDR3 reads TGTGCCAGCAGCTACCCGGGACTAGCGGATGCCGGGGAGACCCAGTACTTC.

The count of this clone is one. V and J are TRBV2 and TRBJ1-2, with D unresolved. The CDR3 has 14 amino acids. V lost 9 bases to trimming and J lost 3 bases, with 17 bases between them. CDR1 is SNHLY and CDR2 is FYNNEI in the germline V gene. CDR3 residues: CARFPPIPDYGYTF. The DNA of the CDR3 is TGTGCCAGATTCCCCCCTATTCCCGACTATGGCTACACCTTC.

CDR3 protein: CASSLGQGGEKLFF. The CDR3 region has the DNA TGTGCCAGCAGCCTAGGGCAGGGGGGTGAAAAACTGTTTTTT. The chain employs TRBV7-6 and TRBJ1-4; 7 nucleotides align to TRBD1. Losses at the gene ends were 5 bases for V and 7 bases for J; bases not matched to a gene: 7. The CDR3 is made up of 14 amino acids. The V gene's germline CDR1 is SGHVS and CDR2 FNYEAQ.

The chain uses TRBV19 and TRBJ2-7, with 12 positions matching TRBD2. The V gene's germline CDR1 is LNHDA and CDR2 SQIVND (reference sequence). Losses at the gene ends were 4 bases for V and 6 bases for J; bases not matched to a gene: 4. The CDR3 is 14 amino acids. In DNA form, the CDR3 reads TGTGCCAGTAGTAGGACTAGCGGGACTCCCGAGCAGTACTTC. Amino acid sequence: CASSRTSGTPEQYF.

About this clone itself: Other DNA sequences in the same sample also yield this CDR3. The CDR3 bases are TGCGCCAGCAGCTTGACGGGCTCTGGAAACACCATATATTTT. Translated: CASSLTGSGNTIYF. This chain connects TRBV5-1 to TRBJ1-3; no firm D call. V was trimmed by 1 base and J by 0 bases, leaving 5 bases between them. The CDR3 is made up of 14 amino acids. In germline, CDR1 is SGHRS, CDR2 YFSETQ.

The J gene is TRBJ2-3, the V gene TRBV5-1; 10 bases map to TRBD2. There are 16 residues in the CDR3. V lost 4 bases, J lost 2 bases, and 7 bases stayed unmatched. Germline CDR1 SGHRS, CDR2 YFSETQ. The CDR3: CASSIGLAADTDTQYF. Written as DNA, the CDR3 is TGCGCCAGCAGCATTGGACTAGCGGCAGACACAGATACGCAGTATTTT.

The chain couples TRBV18 to TRBJ2-7; D gene ambiguous. In germline, CDR1 is KGHSH, CDR2 LQKENI. This CDR3 is built from 12 residues. The ends were cut back, 6 bases at V and 0 bases at J, with 6 bases in the middle. CDR3 nucleotides: TGTGCCAGCTCGCAGAACTCCTACGAGCAGTACTTC. Translated, it gives CASSQNSYEQYF.

The genes are TRBV19 and TRBJ1-1; 7 bases align to TRBD1. CDR3 size: 13 residues. The V gene's germline CDR1 is LNHDA and CDR2 SQIVND (reference sequence). The trim removed 3 bases at V and 10 bases at J, leaving 8 bases unmatched. DNA of the CDR3: TGTGCCAGTAGTATCAAGGGGACAGCCCGAGCTTTCTTT. This encodes CASSIKGTARAFF.

This clone was found once. The chain employs TRBV7-9 and TRBJ1-2; tentative D call: TRBD1 (5 bases). CDR1 is SEHNR and CDR2 is FQNEAQ in the germline V gene (reference sequence). The ends were cut back, 4 bases at V and 3 bases at J, with 12 bases in the middle. CDR3 length: 14 amino acids. CDR3 region: CASSSTVSYYGYTF. The CDR3 DNA follows: TGTGCCAGCAGCTCGACAGTGTCCTACTATGGCTACACCTTC.

The CDR3 region has the DNA TGTGCCAGCAGTTTATTTGGAGAATACGCGTGGGAGACCCAGTACTTC. Translation gives CASSLFGEYAWETQYF. The chain has TRBV27 and TRBJ2-5; no clear D gene. The V gene lost 1 base and the J gene lost 5 bases, with 17 bases spanning the gap. The length of the CDR3 is 16 residues. The V gene's germline CDR1 is MNHEY and CDR2 SMNVEV (reference sequence).

The chain links TRBV28 to TRBJ1-3; perhaps TRBD1 as D (5 bases). The CDR3 consists of 15 residues. V shed 1 base and J shed 2 bases, with 9 bases lying between them. Germline loops: CDR1 MDHEN, CDR2 SYDVKM. CDR3: CASSLSGRAGNTIYF. CDR3 DNA sequence: TGTGCCAGCAGTTTATCGGGCAGGGCTGGAAACACCATATATTTT.

The V gene is TRBV11-2, the J gene TRBJ1-5; 12 bases match TRBD1. CDR3 length: 17 amino acids. V lost 3 bases, J lost 2 bases, and 5 bases stayed unmatched. Per germline, CDR1 SGHAT and CDR2 FQNNGV. CDR3 in amino acids: CASSLGQGAFRNQPQHF. The DNA of the CDR3 is TGTGCCAGCAGCTTGGGACAGGGGGCGTTTCGCAATCAGCCCCAGCATTTT.

The chain joins TRBV7-9 to TRBJ2-1; the D gene is possibly TRBD1 (5 bases). Deletions cut 2 bases from V and 0 bases from J, with 8 bases between. The CDR3 is made up of 15 amino acids. Per germline, CDR1 SEHNR and CDR2 FQNEAQ (reference sequence). DNA of the CDR3: TGTGCCAGCAGCTTAACAGGCAACTCCTACAATGAGCAGTTCTTC. Encoded protein: CASSLTGNSYNEQFF.

The chain recombines TRBV9 with TRBJ2-2, with a tentative D call TRBD2 (5 bases). Germline V gene data show CDR1 as SGDLS and CDR2 as YYNGEE. Deletions cut 0 bases from V and 1 base from J, with 10 bases between. The CDR3 sequence is 16 residues long. The CDR3 nucleotides read TGTGCCAGCAGCGTAGAAGGGAGCTGGAACACCGGGGAGCTGTTTTTT. Its protein product is CASSVEGSWNTGELFF. Complete variable domain (other parts from reference TRBV9 and TRBJ2-2): DSGVTQTPKHLITATGQRVTLRCSPRSGDLSVYWYQQSLDQGLQFLIQYYNGEERAKGNILERFSAQQFPDLHSELNLSSLELGDSALYFCASSVEGSWNTGELFFGEGSRLTVL.

The table lists this clone with a few counts. The V gene is TRBV7-8, the J gene TRBJ1-5, with 10 bases lining up with TRBD1. Germline CDR1 SGHVS, CDR2 FQNEAQ. V lost 5 bases and J lost 5; bases outside the gene matches: 9. This CDR3 is 16 amino acids long. CDR3 DNA: TGTGCCAGCAGCCCTCTCCGGGACAGGGGTGATCAGCCCCAGCATTTT. It specifies CASSPLRDRGDQPQHF.

This chain links TRBV6-6 with TRBJ2-5; tentatively, D is TRBD2 (5 bases). Germline V gene lookup returns CDR1 MNHNY and CDR2 SVGAGI (reference sequence). V lost 2 bases and J 5 bases, leaving 12 bases between the germline ends. The CDR3 consists of 14 residues. CDR3 protein: CASSYVRDGETQYF. The CDR3 nucleotides are TGTGCCAGCAGTTACGTCCGGGATGGGGAGACCCAGTACTTC.

This clone occurred a few times. The chain uses TRBV5-1 and TRBJ2-7; TRBD2 aligns across 9 bases. V gave up 4 bases and J gave up 0 bases; unmatched junction bases: 5. Per germline, CDR1 SGHRS and CDR2 YFSETQ. The CDR3 is made up of 15 amino acids. The CDR3 region is CASSGGLAFSYEQYV. DNA of the CDR3: TGCGCCAGCAGCGGGGGACTAGCTTTCTCCTACGAGCAGTACGTC.

This clone was seen only once. The chain is built from TRBV2 and TRBJ1-4; 7 positions agree with TRBD1. Looked up from germline, CDR1 is SNHLY and CDR2 is FYNNEI. This CDR3 spans 14 amino acids. After removal of 4 bases from V and 8 bases from J, the junction contained 7 bases not matched to a gene. CDR3 amino acids: CASSAWDSGEKLFF. The CDR3 nucleotides read TGTGCCAGCAGTGCTTGGGACAGTGGGGAAAAACTGTTTTTT.